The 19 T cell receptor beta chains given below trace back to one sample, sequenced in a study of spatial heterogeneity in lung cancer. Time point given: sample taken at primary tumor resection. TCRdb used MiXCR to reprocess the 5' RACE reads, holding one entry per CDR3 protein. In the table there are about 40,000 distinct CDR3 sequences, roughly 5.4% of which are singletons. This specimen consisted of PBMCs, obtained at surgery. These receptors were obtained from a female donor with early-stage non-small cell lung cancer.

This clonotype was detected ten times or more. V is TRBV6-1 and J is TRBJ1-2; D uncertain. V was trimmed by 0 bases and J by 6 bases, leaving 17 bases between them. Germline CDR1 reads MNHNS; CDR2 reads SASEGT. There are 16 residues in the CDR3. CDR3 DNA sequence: TGTGCCAGCAGTGAAGCGGGTTGGAGGGTTCGGAATGGCTACACCTTC. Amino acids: CASSEAGWRVRNGYTF.

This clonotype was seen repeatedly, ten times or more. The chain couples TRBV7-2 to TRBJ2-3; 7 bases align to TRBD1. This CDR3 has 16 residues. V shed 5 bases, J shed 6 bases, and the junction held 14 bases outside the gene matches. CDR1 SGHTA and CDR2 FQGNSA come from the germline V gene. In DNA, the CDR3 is TGTGCCAGCAGCCCCCAGCCGGTAGGGGGCCCGGATACGCAGTATTTT. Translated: CASSPQPVGGPDTQYF.

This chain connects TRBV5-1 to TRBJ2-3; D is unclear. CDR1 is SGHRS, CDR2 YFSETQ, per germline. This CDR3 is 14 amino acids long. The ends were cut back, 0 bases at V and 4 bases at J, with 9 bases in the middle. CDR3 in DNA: TGCGCCAGCAGCTTGGCCATTCAGGCAGATACGCAGTATTTT. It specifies CASSLAIQADTQYF.

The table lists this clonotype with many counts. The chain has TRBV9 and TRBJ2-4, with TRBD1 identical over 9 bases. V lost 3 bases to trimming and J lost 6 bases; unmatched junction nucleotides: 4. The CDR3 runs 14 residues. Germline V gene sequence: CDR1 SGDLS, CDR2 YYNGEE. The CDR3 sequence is CASSEGQGGNIQYF. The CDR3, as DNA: TGTGCCAGCAGCGAGGGACAGGGAGGAAACATTCAGTACTTC. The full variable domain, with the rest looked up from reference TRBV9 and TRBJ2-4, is DSGVTQTPKHLITATGQRVTLRCSPRSGDLSVYWYQQSLDQGLQFLIQYYNGEERAKGNILERFSAQQFPDLHSELNLSSLELGDSALYFCASSEGQGGNIQYFGAGTRLSVL.

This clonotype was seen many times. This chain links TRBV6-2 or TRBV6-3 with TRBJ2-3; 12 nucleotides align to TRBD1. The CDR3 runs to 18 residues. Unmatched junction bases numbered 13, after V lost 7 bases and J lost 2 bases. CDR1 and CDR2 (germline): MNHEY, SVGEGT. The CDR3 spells CASNLLLGTGGNTDTQYF. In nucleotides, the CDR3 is TGTGCCAGCAACCTACTTCTCGGGACAGGGGGCAACACAGATACGCAGTATTTT.

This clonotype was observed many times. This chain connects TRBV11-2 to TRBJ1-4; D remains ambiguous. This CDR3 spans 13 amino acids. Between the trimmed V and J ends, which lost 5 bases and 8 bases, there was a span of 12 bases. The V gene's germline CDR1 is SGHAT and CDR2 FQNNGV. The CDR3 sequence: CASSKTRREKLFF. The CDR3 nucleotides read TGTGCCAGCAGCAAGACCCGACGGGAAAAACTGTTTTTT.

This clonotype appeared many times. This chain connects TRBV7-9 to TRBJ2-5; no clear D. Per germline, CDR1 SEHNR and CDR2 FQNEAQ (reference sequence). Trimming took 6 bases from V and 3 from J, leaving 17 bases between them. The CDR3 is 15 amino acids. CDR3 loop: CASSLLSRRKETQYF. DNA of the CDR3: TGTGCCAGCAGTCTTCTCTCGCGGCGAAAAGAGACCCAGTACTTC.

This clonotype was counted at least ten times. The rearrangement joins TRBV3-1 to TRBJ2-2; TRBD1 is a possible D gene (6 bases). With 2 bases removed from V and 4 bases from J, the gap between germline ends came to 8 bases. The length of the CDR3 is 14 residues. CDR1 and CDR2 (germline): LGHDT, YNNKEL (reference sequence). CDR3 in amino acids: CASSQTDSTGELFF. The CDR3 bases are TGTGCCAGCAGCCAAACGGACAGCACCGGGGAGCTGTTTTTT.

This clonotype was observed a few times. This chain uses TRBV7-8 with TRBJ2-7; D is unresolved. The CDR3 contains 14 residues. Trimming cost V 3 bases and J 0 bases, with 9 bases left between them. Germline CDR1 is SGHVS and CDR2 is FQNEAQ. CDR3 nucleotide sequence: TGTGCCAGCAGCTTGGATTTTTCCTCCTACGAGCAGTACTTC. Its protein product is CASSLDFSSYEQYF.

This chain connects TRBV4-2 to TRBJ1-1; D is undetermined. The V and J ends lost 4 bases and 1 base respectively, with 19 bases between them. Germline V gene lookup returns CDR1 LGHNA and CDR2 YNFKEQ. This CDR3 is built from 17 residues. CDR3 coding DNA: TGTGCCAGCAGCCCCGGTAGGGCAATAGGAACGAACACTGAAGCTTTCTTT. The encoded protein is CASSPGRAIGTNTEAFF.

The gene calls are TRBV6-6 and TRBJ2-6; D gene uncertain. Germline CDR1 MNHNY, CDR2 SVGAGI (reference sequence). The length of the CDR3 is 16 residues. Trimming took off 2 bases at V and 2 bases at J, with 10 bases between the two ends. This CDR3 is CASSYLGSAGANVLTF. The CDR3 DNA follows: TGTGCCAGCAGTTACCTGGGCAGTGCTGGGGCCAACGTCCTGACTTTC.

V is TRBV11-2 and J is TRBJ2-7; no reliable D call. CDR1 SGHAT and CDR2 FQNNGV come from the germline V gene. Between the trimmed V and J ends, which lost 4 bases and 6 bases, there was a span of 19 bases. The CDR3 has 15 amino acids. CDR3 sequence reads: CASSSSILWGGEQYF. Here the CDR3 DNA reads TGTGCCAGCAGCTCCTCTATCCTCTGGGGTGGCGAGCAGTACTTC.

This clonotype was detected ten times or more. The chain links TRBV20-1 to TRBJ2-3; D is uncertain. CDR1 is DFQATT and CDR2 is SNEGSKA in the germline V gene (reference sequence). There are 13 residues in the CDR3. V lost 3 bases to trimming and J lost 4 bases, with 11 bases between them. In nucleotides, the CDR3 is TGCAGTGCTAGGAGTTCCAGTGCAGATACGCAGTATTTT. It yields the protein CSARSSSADTQYF.

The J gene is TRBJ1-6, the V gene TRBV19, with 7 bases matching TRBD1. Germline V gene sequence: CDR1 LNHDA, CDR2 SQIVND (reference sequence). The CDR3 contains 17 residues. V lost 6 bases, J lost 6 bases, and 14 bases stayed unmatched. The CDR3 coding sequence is TGTGCCAGTAGACCCTCCTCGCGACAGGGCACTAATTCACCCCTCCACTTT. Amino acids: CASRPSSRQGTNSPLHF.

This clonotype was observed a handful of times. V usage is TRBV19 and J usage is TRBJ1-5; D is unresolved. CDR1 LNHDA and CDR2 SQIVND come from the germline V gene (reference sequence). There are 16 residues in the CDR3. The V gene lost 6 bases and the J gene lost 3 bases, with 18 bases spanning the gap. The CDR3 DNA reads TGTGCCAGTAGCCCCCGACTTAAGTCGGACAATCAGCCCCAGCATTTT. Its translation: CASSPRLKSDNQPQHF.

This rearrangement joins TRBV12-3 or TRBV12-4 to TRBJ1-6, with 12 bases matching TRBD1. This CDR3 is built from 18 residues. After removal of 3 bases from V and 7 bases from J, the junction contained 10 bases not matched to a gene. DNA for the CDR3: TGTGCCAGCAGTTTCGGGACAGGGGGCCCTTTGGGGAATTCACCCCTCCACTTT. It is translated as CASSFGTGGPLGNSPLHF.

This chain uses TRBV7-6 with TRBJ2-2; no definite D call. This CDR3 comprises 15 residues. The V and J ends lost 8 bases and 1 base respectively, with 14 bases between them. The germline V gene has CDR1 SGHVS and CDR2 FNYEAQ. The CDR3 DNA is TGTGCCAGCTACACCAAAGACTGGAACACCGGGGAGCTGTTTTTT. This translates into CASYTKDWNTGELFF.

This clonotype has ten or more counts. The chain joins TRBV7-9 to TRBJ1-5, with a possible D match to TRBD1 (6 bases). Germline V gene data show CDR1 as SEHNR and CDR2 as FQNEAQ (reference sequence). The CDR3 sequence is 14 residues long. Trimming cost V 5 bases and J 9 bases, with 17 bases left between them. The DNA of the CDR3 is TGTGCCAGCAGCCCATTTTCTGGGGGCGCGCCCCAGCATTTT. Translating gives CASSPFSGGAPQHF.

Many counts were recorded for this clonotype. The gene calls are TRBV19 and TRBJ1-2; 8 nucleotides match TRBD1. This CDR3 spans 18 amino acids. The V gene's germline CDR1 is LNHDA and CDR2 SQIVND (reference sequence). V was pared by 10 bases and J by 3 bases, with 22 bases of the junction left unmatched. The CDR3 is CATSKARDRTPGDYGYTF. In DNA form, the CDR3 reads TGTGCCACCTCTAAGGCCCGGGACAGGACACCCGGGGACTATGGCTACACCTTC.